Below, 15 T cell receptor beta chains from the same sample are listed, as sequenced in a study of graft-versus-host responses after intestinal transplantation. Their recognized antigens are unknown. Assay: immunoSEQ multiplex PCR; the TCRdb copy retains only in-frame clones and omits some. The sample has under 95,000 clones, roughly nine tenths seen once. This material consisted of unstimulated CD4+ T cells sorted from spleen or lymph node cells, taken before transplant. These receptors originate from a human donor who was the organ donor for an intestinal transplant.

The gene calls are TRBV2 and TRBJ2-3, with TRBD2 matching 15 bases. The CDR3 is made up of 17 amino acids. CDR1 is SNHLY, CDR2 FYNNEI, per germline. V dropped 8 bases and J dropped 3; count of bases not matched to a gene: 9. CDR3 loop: CASGGLAGGGWTDTQYF. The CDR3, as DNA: TGTGCCAGCGGTGGACTAGCGGGAGGGGGGTGGACAGATACGCAGTATTTT. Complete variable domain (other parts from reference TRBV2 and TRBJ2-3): EPEVTQTPSHQVTQMGQEVILRCVPISNHLYFYWYRQILGQKVEFLVSFYNNEISEKSEIFDDQFSVERPDGSNFTLKIRSTKLEDSAMYFCASGGLAGGGWTDTQYFGPGTRLTVL.

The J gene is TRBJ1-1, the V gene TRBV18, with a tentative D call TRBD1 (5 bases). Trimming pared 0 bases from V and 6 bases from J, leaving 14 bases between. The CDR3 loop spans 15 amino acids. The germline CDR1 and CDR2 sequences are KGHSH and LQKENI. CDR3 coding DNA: TGTGCCAGCTCACCACCGGGGCAAATAGGGGCTGAAGCTTTCTTT. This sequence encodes CASSPPGQIGAEAFF.

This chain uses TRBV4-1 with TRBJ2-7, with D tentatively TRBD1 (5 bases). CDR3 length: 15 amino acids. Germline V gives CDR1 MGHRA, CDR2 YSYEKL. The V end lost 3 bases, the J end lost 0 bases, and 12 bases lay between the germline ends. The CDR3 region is CASSHRRTGSYEQYF. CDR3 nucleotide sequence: TGCGCCAGCAGCCATCGACGAACAGGCTCCTACGAGCAGTACTTC.

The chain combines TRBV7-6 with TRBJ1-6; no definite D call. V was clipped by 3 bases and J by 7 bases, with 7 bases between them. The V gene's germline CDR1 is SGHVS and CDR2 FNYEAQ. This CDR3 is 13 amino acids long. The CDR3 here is CASSFGSNSPLHF. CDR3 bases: TGTGCCAGCAGCTTCGGGTCCAATTCACCCCTCCACTTT.

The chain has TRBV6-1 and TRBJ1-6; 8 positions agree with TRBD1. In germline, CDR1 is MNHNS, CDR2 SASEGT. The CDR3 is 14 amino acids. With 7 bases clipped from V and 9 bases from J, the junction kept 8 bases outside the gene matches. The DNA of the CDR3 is TGTGCCAGCACCCTGACAGGGGCGAGTTCACCCCTCCACTTT. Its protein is CASTLTGASSPLHF.

CDR3 amino acids: CASSLLAGNEQYF. DNA for the CDR3: TGTGCCAGCAGCCTACTCGCAGGGAACGAGCAGTACTTC. The rearrangement links TRBV7-2 to TRBJ2-7; a possible D gene is TRBD1 (5 bases). Per germline, CDR1 SGHTA and CDR2 FQGNSA. Trimming removed 5 bases at V and 5 bases at J, with 13 bases between. The CDR3 length is 13 residues.

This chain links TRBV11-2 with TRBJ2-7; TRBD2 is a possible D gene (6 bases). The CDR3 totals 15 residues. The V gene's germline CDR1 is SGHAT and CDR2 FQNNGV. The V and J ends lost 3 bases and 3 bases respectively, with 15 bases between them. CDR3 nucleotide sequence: TGTGCCAGCAGCTTGATAGCCGGGAGCTACTACGAGCAGTACTTC. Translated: CASSLIAGSYYEQYF.

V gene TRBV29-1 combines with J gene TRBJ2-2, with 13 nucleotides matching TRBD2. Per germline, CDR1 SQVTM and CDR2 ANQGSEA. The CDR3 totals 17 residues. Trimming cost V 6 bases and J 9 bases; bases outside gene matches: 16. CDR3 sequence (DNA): TGCAGCGTAGGAGGGGCCGGGACTAGCGGGACCGGAAGGGAGCTGTTTTTT. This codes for CSVGGAGTSGTGRELFF.

CDR3 in DNA: TGTGCCAGCAGCTTTTCCTCCGACTCCATCTCCTACGAGCAGTACTTC. This encodes CASSFSSDSISYEQYF. The V gene is TRBV7-8, the J gene TRBJ2-5; D gene ambiguous. Near its end, the DNA agrees better with TRBJ2-7, so the J call may be wrong. Germline CDR1 and CDR2: SGHVS and FQNEAQ. The CDR3 sequence is 16 residues long.

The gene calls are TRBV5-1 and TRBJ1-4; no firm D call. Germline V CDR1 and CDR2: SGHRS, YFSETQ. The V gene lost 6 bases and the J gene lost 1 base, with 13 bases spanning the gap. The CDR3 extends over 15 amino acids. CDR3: CASKAIAGTNEKLFF. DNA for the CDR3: TGCGCCAGCAAGGCCATTGCAGGAACTAATGAAAAACTGTTTTTT.

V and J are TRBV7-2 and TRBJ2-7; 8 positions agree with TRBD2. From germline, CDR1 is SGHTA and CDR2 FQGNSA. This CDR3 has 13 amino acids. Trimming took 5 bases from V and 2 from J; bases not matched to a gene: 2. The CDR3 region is CASSILAAYEQYF. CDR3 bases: TGTGCCAGCAGCATACTAGCGGCCTACGAGCAGTACTTC.

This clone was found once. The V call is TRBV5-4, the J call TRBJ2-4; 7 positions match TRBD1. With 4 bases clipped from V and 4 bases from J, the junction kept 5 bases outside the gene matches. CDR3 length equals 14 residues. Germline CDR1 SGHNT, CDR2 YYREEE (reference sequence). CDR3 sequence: CASSTQTGKNIQYF. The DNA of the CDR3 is TGTGCCAGCAGCACTCAGACAGGGAAAAACATTCAGTACTTC.

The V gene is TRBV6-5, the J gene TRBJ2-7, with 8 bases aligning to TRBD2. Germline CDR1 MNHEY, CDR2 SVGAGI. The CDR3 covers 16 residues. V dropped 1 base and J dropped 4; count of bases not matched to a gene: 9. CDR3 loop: CASSYFWGLVLYEQYF. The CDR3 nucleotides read TGTGCCAGCAGTTACTTTTGGGGACTAGTCCTGTACGAGCAGTACTTC.

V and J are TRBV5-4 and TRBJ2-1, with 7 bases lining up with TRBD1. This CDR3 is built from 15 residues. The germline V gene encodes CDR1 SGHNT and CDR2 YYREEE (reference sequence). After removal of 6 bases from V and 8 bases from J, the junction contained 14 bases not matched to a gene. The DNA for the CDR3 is TGTGCCAGCACCCCCACAGGGGCCAATGATCATGAGCAGTTCTTC. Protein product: CASTPTGANDHEQFF.

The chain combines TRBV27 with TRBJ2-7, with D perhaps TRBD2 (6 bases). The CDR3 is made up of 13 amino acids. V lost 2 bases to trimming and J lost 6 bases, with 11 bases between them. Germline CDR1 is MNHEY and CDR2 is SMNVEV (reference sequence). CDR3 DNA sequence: TGTGCCAGCAGTTTACGGGAGTTCGCCGAGCAGTACTTC. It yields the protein CASSLREFAEQYF.